This T cell receptor beta chain is drawn from a study of T-cell reconstitution after alpha-beta-depleted transplantation in children. A library of TCRbeta sequences, prepared with unique molecular identifiers, was generated. TCRdb reanalysed the PCR reads using MiXCR and keeps one entry per CDR3 protein. The sample has hundreds of thousands of distinct CDR3 sequences; 16% are singletons. This clonotype was seen a few times. V gave up 3 bases and J gave up 7 bases; unmatched junction bases: 8. The CDR3 has 14 residues. The V call is TRBV12-3 or TRBV12-4, the J call TRBJ2-7; 8 bases are a match to TRBD1. This receptor was obtained from a male patient under 18 who had a stem cell transplant for acute lymphoblastic leukemia, so the T cells may come from the graft donor. The sequenced sample was PBMCs, mostly from graft donor cells, obtained 360 days after TCRalphabeta/CD19-depleted stem cell transplant. The CDR3 sequence is CASSLHPTGGEQYF. CDR3 coding DNA: TGTGCCAGCAGTTTGCACCCAACAGGGGGGGAGCAGTACTTC.